What follows is one TCR beta chain and its context. The antigen remains unidentified. TCRdb keeps only in-frame clones here, not all; method: immunoSEQ multiplex PCR. The sample yields approximately 72,000 clones, 70% to 90% seen once. These data belong to a study of T cell responses to AZD1222 COVID-19 vaccine. Findings and limits, study-wide: Seropositivity was recorded at baseline in only 6 or 7 AZD1222 recipients. Every sample of the repertoires postdated the peak T cell response. Most donors were white British, females outnumbered males, and clonal diversity was possibly underestimated. Nearly half of unique spike-specific TCRs reportedly avoided B.1.351 and B.1.1.7 mutated regions.

The V and J ends lost 5 bases and 6 bases, in that order; junction bases with no gene match: 2. The germline gives CDR1 SGHAT, CDR2 FQNNGV. The CDR3 loop spans 13 amino acids. This specimen consisted of peripheral blood, obtained 28 days after the second AZD1222 dose. The chain links TRBV11-2 to TRBJ2-1; 9 bases are shared with TRBD1. The sequence came from an adult who received the AZD1222 COVID-19 vaccine. The CDR3 loop is CASSPTGGNEQFF. CDR3 nucleotides: TGTGCCAGCAGCCCGACAGGGGGCAATGAGCAGTTCTTC. The complete variable domain, with remaining parts taken from reference TRBV11-2 and TRBJ2-1, reads EAGVAQSPRYKIIEKRQSVAFWCNPISGHATLYWYQQILGQGPKLLIQFQNNGVVDDSQLPKDRFSAERLKGVDSTLKIQPAKLEDSAVYLCASSPTGGNEQFFGPGTRLTVL.